The 24 T cell receptor beta chains in this list originate from one sample, sequenced in a study of shared clonotypes between healthy human individuals. Assay: immunoSEQ multiplex PCR; the TCRdb copy retains only in-frame clones and omits some. The profile covers roughly 2,300,000 clones, with 92% appearing a single time and more than 0.35% taken by the ten largest. The sequencing input was naive CD4+ T cells from PBMCs. Subset specified: CD45RA+ positively selected. All receptors derive from a man aged 18 to 29 in good health. Some clones in this sample may be carry-over from other donors' samples.

This sequence joins TRBV7-2 and TRBJ2-7; D gene unclear. Trimming pared 1 base from V and 2 bases from J, leaving 9 bases between. Germline V gene sequence: CDR1 SGHTA, CDR2 FQGNSA. The CDR3 totals 14 residues. The CDR3 nucleotides read TGTGCCAGCAGCTTAGAGGTCCCCACCTACGAGCAGTACTTC. Translation gives CASSLEVPTYEQYF. Filled out from reference TRBV7-2 and TRBJ2-7, the complete variable domain reads GAGVSQSPSNKVTEKGKDVELRCDPISGHTALYWYRQSLGQGLEFLIYFQGNSAPDKSGLPSDRFSAERTGGSVSTLTIQRTQQEDSAVYLCASSLEVPTYEQYFGPGTRLTVT.

This rearrangement joins TRBV7-2 to TRBJ2-7; D perhaps matches TRBD2 (6 bases). With 8 bases removed from V and 0 bases from J, the gap between germline ends came to 8 bases. This CDR3 is 12 amino acids long. CDR1 and CDR2 from the germline V gene are SGHTA and FQGNSA. The CDR3 protein is CASGGSSYEQYF. The CDR3, as DNA: TGTGCCAGCGGGGGGAGCTCCTACGAGCAGTACTTC.

V is TRBV5-4 and J is TRBJ2-1; 11 nucleotides agree with TRBD2. Trimming cost V 4 bases and J 7 bases; bases outside gene matches: 10. CDR3 length equals 16 residues. Looked up from germline, CDR1 is SGHNT and CDR2 is YYREEE (reference sequence). CDR3 residues: CASSLLAGGPVNEQFF. DNA for the CDR3: TGTGCCAGCAGCCTATTAGCGGGAGGGCCCGTAAATGAGCAGTTCTTC.

Comments on this clone: This CDR3 is also generated by other DNA sequences in the sample. The chain has TRBV5-1 and TRBJ2-7; D is possibly TRBD2 (5 bases). The V end lost 2 bases, the J end lost 5 bases, and 14 bases lay between the germline ends. From germline, CDR1 is SGHRS and CDR2 YFSETQ. This CDR3 has 14 amino acids. CDR3 residues: CASSLEAGGHEQYF. In DNA, the CDR3 is TGCGCCAGCAGCTTAGAGGCAGGAGGTCACGAGCAGTACTTC.

The rearrangement joins TRBV7-9 to TRBJ2-5, with D uncertain. CDR3 length equals 14 residues. CDR1 and CDR2 from the germline V gene are SEHNR and FQNEAQ (reference sequence). Trimming cost V 3 bases and J 0 bases, with 8 bases left between them. The CDR3 DNA follows: TGTGCCAGCAGCTTTACACAGAACCAAGAGACCCAGTACTTC. This codes for CASSFTQNQETQYF.

This sequence joins TRBV7-9 and TRBJ2-3, with D hard to call. In germline, CDR1 is SEHNR, CDR2 FQNEAQ (reference sequence). This CDR3 contains 15 residues. Between the trimmed V and J ends, which lost 3 bases and 3 bases, there was a span of 13 bases. CDR3 region: CASSFIWAQTDTQYF. CDR3 DNA: TGTGCCAGCAGCTTCATCTGGGCGCAAACAGATACGCAGTATTTT.

This chain connects TRBV28 to TRBJ1-5, with D unclear. The germline gives CDR1 MDHEN, CDR2 SYDVKM. This CDR3 comprises 14 residues. The V and J ends lost 7 bases and 0 bases respectively, with 10 bases between them. This CDR3 reads CASKAAYSNQPQHF. CDR3 sequence (DNA): TGTGCCAGCAAGGCGGCGTATAGCAATCAGCCCCAGCATTTT.

This sequence joins TRBV20-1 and TRBJ1-5, with D unclear. V lost 3 bases and J 7 bases, leaving 7 bases between the germline ends. Germline CDR1 reads DFQATT; CDR2 reads SNEGSKA (reference sequence). The CDR3 totals 11 residues. The CDR3 region is CSASKLQPQHF. For the CDR3, the DNA is TGCAGTGCTAGCAAACTCCAGCCCCAGCATTTT.

The rearrangement links TRBV7-2 to TRBJ2-1, with D possibly matching TRBD1 (6 bases). The CDR3 runs to 15 residues. V was trimmed by 2 bases and J by 4 bases, leaving 12 bases between them. The germline V gene encodes CDR1 SGHTA and CDR2 FQGNSA. Here the CDR3 reads CASSLLGAGYNEQFF. DNA for the CDR3: TGTGCCAGCAGCTTACTGGGGGCTGGGTACAATGAGCAGTTCTTC.

The sample holds a few counts of this clone. Other DNA sequences in this sample translate to the same CDR3. The chain couples TRBV7-9 to TRBJ1-5, with a tentative D call TRBD1 (5 bases). Trimming took 1 base from V and 7 from J, leaving 8 bases between them. The CDR3 is made up of 13 amino acids. Germline assignment: CDR1 SEHNR and CDR2 FQNEAQ (reference sequence). CDR3 in amino acids: CASSLVGDQPQHF. The CDR3 DNA is TGTGCCAGCAGCTTAGTAGGGGACCAGCCCCAGCATTTT.

This clone was found once. Other DNA variants within this sample encode the same CDR3. V and J are TRBV18 and TRBJ1-1; D not resolved. Trimming took off 1 base at V and 1 base at J, with 4 bases between the two ends. Germline V CDR1 and CDR2: KGHSH, LQKENI. This CDR3 is 13 amino acids long. Here the CDR3 DNA reads TGTGCCAGCTCACCACAACGGAACACTGAAGCTTTCTTT. Translated, it gives CASSPQRNTEAFF.

The CDR3, as DNA: TGCGCCAGCTGGAGCACAACAACCGGGGAGCTGTTTTTT. This gives the protein CASWSTTTGELFF. The J gene is TRBJ2-2, the V gene TRBV5-1; D is ambiguous. Per the germline V gene, CDR1 is SGHRS and CDR2 is YFSETQ. The CDR3 runs 13 residues. V lost 7 bases and J lost 5, with 12 bases in between.

In the case of this clone: The same CDR3 arises from other DNA sequences in this sample as well. The chain couples TRBV6-1 to TRBJ2-7; D is perhaps TRBD2 (5 bases). The CDR3 runs 12 residues. From germline, CDR1 is MNHNS and CDR2 SASEGT. The ends were cut back, 1 base at V and 4 bases at J, with 5 bases in the middle. This CDR3 reads CASSEGTYEQYF. CDR3 DNA sequence: TGTGCCAGCAGTGAAGGGACTTACGAGCAGTACTTC.

With respect to this clone: This sample includes further DNA sequences coding for the same CDR3. The V and J genes are TRBV27 and TRBJ2-1; TRBD2 aligns across 10 bases. Per germline, CDR1 MNHEY and CDR2 SMNVEV (reference sequence). Trimming at V came to 3 bases and at J to 4 bases, leaving 3 bases not matched to a gene. This CDR3 region has 15 residues. The CDR3 bases are TGTGCCAGCAGTTTTCTAGCGGGGGCATACAATGAGCAGTTCTTC. Translating gives CASSFLAGAYNEQFF.

This clone has only one observation. The chain combines TRBV7-9 with TRBJ1-3; D not certain. From germline, CDR1 is SEHNR and CDR2 FQNEAQ (reference sequence). Trimming left V 5 bases short and J 2 bases short, with 13 bases between. The CDR3 consists of 15 residues. The CDR3 bases are TGTGCCAGCAGCCGAAGTGGGAGCCCTGGAAACACCATATATTTT. Protein product: CASSRSGSPGNTIYF.

The chain has TRBV6-5 and TRBJ1-2; 7 bases are shared with TRBD1. The CDR3 totals 15 residues. The trim removed 0 bases at V and 8 bases at J, leaving 9 bases unmatched. Germline V CDR1 and CDR2: MNHEY, SVGAGI. This CDR3 is CASSYSRNRGQGYTF. CDR3 in DNA: TGTGCCAGCAGTTACTCGAGGAATAGGGGGCAAGGCTACACCTTC.

This chain joins TRBV30 and TRBJ1-2; 7 nucleotides line up with TRBD1. The CDR3 has 16 amino acids. V lost 2 bases and J lost 4; bases outside the gene matches: 13. Germline V gene lookup returns CDR1 GTSNPN and CDR2 SVGIG (reference sequence). The CDR3 here is CAWSLRGASSVYGYTF. The CDR3 DNA sequence: TGTGCCTGGAGTCTCAGGGGGGCTTCGAGCGTCTATGGCTACACCTTC.

The chain carries TRBV5-4 and TRBJ1-1; 7 bases are shared with TRBD1. Germline values: CDR1 SGHNT, CDR2 YYREEE (reference sequence). Trimming cost V 1 base and J 4 bases; bases outside gene matches: 7. This CDR3 spans 15 amino acids. The CDR3 loop is CASSLSAGGSTEAFF. CDR3 DNA: TGTGCCAGCAGCTTGTCGGCAGGGGGTTCCACTGAAGCTTTCTTT.

The chain links TRBV4-2 to TRBJ2-3, with 8 bases fitting TRBD2. The CDR3 covers 16 residues. Losses at the gene ends were 0 bases for V and 8 bases for J; bases not matched to a gene: 10. The germline V gene has CDR1 LGHNA and CDR2 YNFKEQ. The CDR3 region is CASSQDQAGAGVTQYF. Here the CDR3 DNA reads TGTGCCAGCAGCCAAGATCAAGCGGGAGCGGGAGTTACGCAGTATTTT.

This rearrangement joins TRBV30 to TRBJ2-1, with 11 bases aligning to TRBD2. Germline CDR1 reads GTSNPN; CDR2 reads SVGIG (reference sequence). J lost 5 bases, V lost 2 bases, and 5 bases had no gene match. This CDR3 spans 15 amino acids. The CDR3 region is CAWSRLAGGDNEQFF. CDR3 in DNA: TGTGCCTGGAGTCGTCTAGCGGGAGGCGACAATGAGCAGTTCTTC. Full variable domain (missing parts from reference TRBV30 and TRBJ2-1): SQTIHQWPATLVQPVGSPLSLECTVEGTSNPNLYWYRQAAGRGLQLLFYSVGIGQISSEVPQNLSASRPQDRQFILSSKKLLLSDSGFYLCAWSRLAGGDNEQFFGPGTRLTVL.

V and J are TRBV5-1 and TRBJ2-3, with 8 bases fitting TRBD1. The V and J ends lost 4 bases and 2 bases, in that order; junction bases with no gene match: 6. This CDR3 region has 15 residues. The germline CDR1 and CDR2 sequences are SGHRS and YFSETQ. Here the CDR3 DNA reads TGCGCCAGCAGCGCCGGACAGGGTGTCACAGATACGCAGTATTTT. It yields the protein CASSAGQGVTDTQYF. The full variable domain, rest sourced from reference TRBV5-1 and TRBJ2-3, is KAGVTQTPRYLIKTRGQQVTLSCSPISGHRSVSWYQQTPGQGLQFLFEYFSETQRNKGNFPGRFSGRQFSNSRSEMNVSTLELGDSALYLCASSAGQGVTDTQYFGPGTRLTVL.

This sequence joins TRBV6-6 and TRBJ2-3, with a tentative D call TRBD2 (5 bases). Trimming stripped 5 bases from V and 3 bases from J, with 9 bases between. CDR3 length: 13 amino acids. Germline V gene sequence: CDR1 MNHNY, CDR2 SVGAGI (reference sequence). CDR3 region: CASSIPGTDTQYF. CDR3 bases: TGTGCCAGCAGTATCCCGGGAACAGATACGCAGTATTTT.

This chain links TRBV6-5 with TRBJ1-3, with 8 bases fitting TRBD1. The CDR3 consists of 12 residues. Germline V gene data show CDR1 as MNHEY and CDR2 as SVGAGI. The ends lost 10 bases at V and 2 bases at J; junction bases unmatched: 1. CDR3 coding DNA: TGTGCCATCAGGGGGCCTGGAAACACCATATATTTT. Protein: CAIRGPGNTIYF.

This chain links TRBV5-1 with TRBJ1-1, with 9 bases aligning to TRBD1. Looked up from germline, CDR1 is SGHRS and CDR2 is YFSETQ. The trim removed 4 bases at V and 4 bases at J, leaving 14 bases unmatched. The CDR3 has 17 amino acids. Here the CDR3 reads CASSTTFRQGVSTEAFF. The CDR3 nucleotides are TGCGCCAGCAGCACAACCTTCAGACAGGGGGTGAGCACTGAAGCTTTCTTT.